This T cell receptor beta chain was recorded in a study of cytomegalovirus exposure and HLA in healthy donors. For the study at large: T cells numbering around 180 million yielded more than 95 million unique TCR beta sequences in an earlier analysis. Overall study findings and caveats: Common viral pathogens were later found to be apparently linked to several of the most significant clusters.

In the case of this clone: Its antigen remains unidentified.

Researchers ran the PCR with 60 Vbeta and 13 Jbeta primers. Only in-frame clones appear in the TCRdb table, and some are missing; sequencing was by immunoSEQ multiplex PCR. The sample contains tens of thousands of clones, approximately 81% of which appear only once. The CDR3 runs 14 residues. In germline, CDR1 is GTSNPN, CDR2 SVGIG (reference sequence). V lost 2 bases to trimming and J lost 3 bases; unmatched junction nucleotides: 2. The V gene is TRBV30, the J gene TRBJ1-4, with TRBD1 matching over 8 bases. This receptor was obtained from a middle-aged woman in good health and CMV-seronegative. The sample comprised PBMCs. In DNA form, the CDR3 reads TGTGCCTGGAGTCCGGGACAGGCTAATGAAAAACTGTTTTTT. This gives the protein CAWSPGQANEKLFF.